Below are 26 T cell receptor beta chains sequenced from a single sample in a study of response to subunit inactivated influenza vaccine. Each CDR3 protein gets one entry after TCRdb re-called the RT-PCR reads with MiXCR. Here the sample spans 150,000 or so distinct CDR3 sequences, about 10% being singletons. This specimen consisted of CD8+ T cells sorted from PBMCs, obtained 23 months after vaccination. The receptors come from a man between 50 and 70 years old who received an inactivated influenza vaccine.

The V call is TRBV7-2, the J call TRBJ2-4; unclear D gene. V dropped 0 bases and J dropped 10 bases, with 10 bases sitting between them. The CDR3 length is 13 residues. Looked up from germline, CDR1 is SGHTA and CDR2 is FQGNSA. CDR3 in amino acids: CASSLAIWGIQYF. CDR3 bases: TGTGCCAGCAGCTTAGCCATTTGGGGTATTCAGTACTTC.

The rearrangement uses TRBV7-2 and TRBJ2-3, with 9 nucleotides matching TRBD2. The J segment lost 6 bases and the V segment lost 1 base, leaving 5 bases of the junction unmatched. CDR1 SGHTA and CDR2 FQGNSA come from the germline V gene. The CDR3 has 15 residues. CDR3 DNA: TGTGCCAGCAGCTTAGGCGGGGGGGCCTCTGATACGCAGTATTTT. Translated: CASSLGGGASDTQYF. The full variable domain, completed using reference TRBV7-2 and TRBJ2-3, is GAGVSQSPSNKVTEKGKDVELRCDPISGHTALYWYRQSLGQGLEFLIYFQGNSAPDKSGLPSDRFSAERTGGSVSTLTIQRTQQEDSAVYLCASSLGGGASDTQYFGPGTRLTVL.

In its sample, this clonotype was seen many times. V is TRBV4-1 and J is TRBJ1-1, with 7 positions matching TRBD1. The CDR3 contains 16 residues. Looked up from germline, CDR1 is MGHRA and CDR2 is YSYEKL. After removal of 3 bases from V and 8 bases from J, the junction contained 15 bases not matched to a gene. The CDR3 is CASSQKQGSPRREAFF. CDR3 DNA sequence: TGCGCCAGCAGCCAGAAACAGGGGTCTCCTAGAAGGGAAGCTTTCTTT.

J is TRBJ2-7 and V is TRBV6-1; TRBD1 matches at 7 bases. The CDR3 consists of 15 residues. J was trimmed by 2 bases and V by 7 bases; bases with no gene match: 11. Germline V gene data show CDR1 as MNHNS and CDR2 as SASEGT. The CDR3 DNA is TGTGCCAGCACCTGGTCCAGGGGGACCCCCTACGAGCAGTACTTC. This codes for CASTWSRGTPYEQYF.

This chain links TRBV4-2 with TRBJ2-7; the match to TRBD2 covers 8 bases. J lost 4 bases, V lost 4 bases, and 12 bases had no gene match. CDR1 is LGHNA and CDR2 is YNFKEQ in the germline V gene. The CDR3 loop spans 16 amino acids. This CDR3 reads CASSRLGLGDRYEQYF. The CDR3 DNA reads as TGTGCCAGCAGCCGTCTGGGACTAGGGGACCGGTACGAGCAGTACTTC.

Only a few counts were recorded for this clonotype. The chain employs TRBV6-1 and TRBJ1-6; D call uncertain. This CDR3 region has 14 residues. Trimming removed 5 bases at V and 8 bases at J, with 13 bases between. In germline, CDR1 is MNHNS, CDR2 SASEGT. The CDR3 region is CASSPQAWDSPLHF. In DNA form, the CDR3 reads TGTGCCAGCAGTCCCCAGGCCTGGGATTCACCCCTCCACTTT.

This clonotype was counted between two and nine times. J is TRBJ2-1 and V is TRBV19, with 7 bases aligning to TRBD1. CDR1 is LNHDA, CDR2 SQIVND, per germline (reference sequence). The CDR3 has 11 amino acids. The trim removed 5 bases at V and 15 bases at J, leaving 7 bases unmatched. The CDR3 reads CASSAGTDMFF. The CDR3 region has the DNA TGTGCCAGTAGTGCCGGGACAGACATGTTCTTC.

This chain connects TRBV14 to TRBJ2-2, with D tentatively TRBD1 or TRBD2 (5 bases each). Trimming took 4 bases from V and 5 from J, leaving 11 bases between them. The CDR3 is 14 amino acids. CDR1 is SGHDN and CDR2 is FVKESK in the germline V gene. Here the CDR3 reads CASSRGRRTGELFF. The CDR3 coding sequence is TGTGCCAGCAGCCGGGGACGGCGTACCGGGGAGCTGTTTTTT.

This clonotype has ten or more counts. This chain connects TRBV10-3 to TRBJ1-2, with D possibly TRBD1 on 6 matching bases. CDR1 ENHRY and CDR2 SYGVKD come from the germline V gene. Trimming stripped 7 bases from V and 1 base from J, with 10 bases between. There are 13 residues in the CDR3. The CDR3 here is CAIKDSINYGYTF. The DNA for the CDR3 is TGTGCCATCAAGGACAGTATTAACTATGGCTACACCTTC.

J is TRBJ2-2 and V is TRBV28, with 7 bases identical to TRBD1. The germline CDR1 and CDR2 sequences are MDHEN and SYDVKM. Trimming removed 8 bases from V and 1 base from J; junction bases left unmatched: 7. CDR3 size: 15 residues. The CDR3 DNA reads as TGTGCCAGCCGTACATACAGGGGGAACACCGGGGAGCTGTTTTTT. This gives the protein CASRTYRGNTGELFF.

This chain uses TRBV7-2 with TRBJ2-1, with D unclear. The CDR3 runs to 13 residues. Trimming took off 5 bases at V and 6 bases at J, with 11 bases between the two ends. Germline V gene data show CDR1 as SGHTA and CDR2 as FQGNSA. The CDR3 nucleotides are TGTGCCAGCAGCGGTGCGTCTGTCAATGAGCAGTTCTTC. Translating gives CASSGASVNEQFF.

CDR3 sequence (DNA): TGCGCCAGCAGCCAAGATCTCCCCTCCTACAATGAGCAGTTCTTC. Translating gives CASSQDLPSYNEQFF. The chain recombines TRBV4-1 with TRBJ2-1; no firm D call. With 0 bases removed from V and 0 bases from J, the gap between germline ends came to 6 bases. The germline gives CDR1 MGHRA, CDR2 YSYEKL. This CDR3 comprises 15 residues.

The CDR3 region is CASSFPGLAEQETQYF. In DNA form, the CDR3 reads TGTGCCAGCAGTTTTCCGGGACTAGCGGAACAAGAGACCCAGTACTTC. The rearrangement uses TRBV6-2 or TRBV6-3 and TRBJ2-5; 11 bases are a match to TRBD2. Looked up from germline, CDR1 is MNHEY and CDR2 is SVGEGT. The CDR3 contains 16 residues. V shed 4 bases and J 2 bases; nucleotides not matched to a gene: 6.

J is TRBJ2-3 and V is TRBV20-1, with TRBD2 as a possible D gene (5 bases). CDR1 DFQATT and CDR2 SNEGSKA come from the germline V gene (reference sequence). The V and J ends lost 0 bases and 3 bases respectively, with 13 bases between them. This CDR3 spans 15 amino acids. The DNA of the CDR3 is TGCAGTGCTAGAGAGGAGGTTTGGGCGACAGATACGCAGTATTTT. Translated, it gives CSAREEVWATDTQYF.

The chain has TRBV10-3 and TRBJ2-3, with 9 nucleotides matching TRBD2. V was clipped by 10 bases and J by 0 bases; unmatched bases: 5. The germline V gene has CDR1 ENHRY and CDR2 SYGVKD. This CDR3 spans 14 amino acids. For the CDR3, the DNA is TGTGCCACCTCTAGCGGGACGAGCACAGATACGCAGTATTTT. Protein product: CATSSGTSTDTQYF.

The chain couples TRBV15 to TRBJ1-3, with D possibly TRBD1 on 5 matching bases. The CDR3 is 15 amino acids. CDR1 is LNHNV, CDR2 YYDKDF, per germline (reference sequence). Trimming cost V 1 base and J 0 bases, with 7 bases left between them. The CDR3 region has the DNA TGTGCCACCAGCAGAGGACAGTCCTCTGGAAACACCATATATTTT. This gives the protein CATSRGQSSGNTIYF.

The table lists this clonotype with a few counts. The rearrangement uses TRBV27 and TRBJ2-2; maybe TRBD1 (6 bases). Germline-derived CDR1 and CDR2 are MNHEY and SMNVEV (reference sequence). V was shortened by 2 bases and J by 6 bases, with 13 bases between the two germline ends. The CDR3 has 15 residues. The CDR3 nucleotides read TGTGCCAGCAGTTTAACCGGCTCAGGGGCCGGGGAGCTGTTTTTT. Translated: CASSLTGSGAGELFF.

This clonotype has just a few counts. This sequence joins TRBV28 and TRBJ2-2, with 8 bases matching TRBD1. V lost 3 bases, J lost 1 base, and 4 bases stayed unmatched. Germline-derived CDR1 and CDR2 are MDHEN and SYDVKM. The CDR3 length is 16 residues. The CDR3: CASSFWGQENTGELFF. DNA of the CDR3: TGTGCCAGCAGTTTTTGGGGACAGGAGAACACCGGGGAGCTGTTTTTT.

The chain uses TRBV7-9 and TRBJ2-7; perhaps TRBD1 as D (5 bases). This CDR3 is built from 15 residues. V lost 6 bases and J lost 3, with 18 bases in between. Germline CDR1 is SEHNR and CDR2 is FQNEAQ (reference sequence). CDR3 sequence (DNA): TGTGCCAGCAGTCGAGCCCAAGGGGAAGGCTACGAGCAGTACTTC. It codes for CASSRAQGEGYEQYF.

Turning to this clonotype: At one end the junction does not follow the germline gene, possibly because of a read error. The chain has TRBV13 and TRBJ1-4; D is ambiguous. This CDR3 contains 14 residues. Germline V gene sequence: CDR1 PRHDT, CDR2 FYEKMQ (reference sequence). In DNA form, the CDR3 reads TGTGTCAGCAGCGCTACGACAACTAATGAAAAACTGTTTTTT. Translated, it gives CVSSATTTNEKLFF.

This clonotype was seen more than once but under ten times. The chain carries TRBV28 and TRBJ2-1; 11 bases map to TRBD2. V dropped 6 bases and J dropped 0; count of bases not matched to a gene: 7. The CDR3 spans 17 residues. In germline, CDR1 is MDHEN, CDR2 SYDVKM. The DNA of the CDR3 is TGTGCCAGCAGGACTCTAGCGGGGGGACCCTCCTACAATGAGCAGTTCTTC. Amino acid sequence: CASRTLAGGPSYNEQFF.

The chain has TRBV4-3 and TRBJ2-2, with 13 bases identical to TRBD2. The CDR3 has 19 residues. Trimming took 3 bases from V and 3 from J; bases not matched to a gene: 10. Germline CDR1 and CDR2: LGHNA and YSLEER. The CDR3, as DNA: TGCGCCAGCAGCCAGCCCGGACTAGCGGGAGAGGAAGACACCGGGGAGCTGTTTTTT. Translating gives CASSQPGLAGEEDTGELFF.

This clonotype turned up a few times. V usage is TRBV6-1 and J usage is TRBJ2-1; 8 nucleotides line up with TRBD2. J lost 2 bases, V lost 6 bases, and 9 bases had no gene match. The germline gives CDR1 MNHNS, CDR2 SASEGT. The CDR3 runs 16 residues. CDR3 nucleotide sequence: TGTGCCAGCAGCAGAATACCGGGACTAGCCTACAATGAGCAGTTCTTC. It specifies CASSRIPGLAYNEQFF.

This chain joins TRBV28 and TRBJ2-1, with 9 nucleotides matching TRBD2. Trimming took 2 bases from V and 5 from J; bases not matched to a gene: 1. The CDR3 extends over 14 amino acids. Per germline, CDR1 MDHEN and CDR2 SYDVKM. The CDR3, as DNA: TGTGCCAGCAGTTTAGCTAGCGGGAACAATGAGCAGTTCTTC. Translating gives CASSLASGNNEQFF.

This clonotype appeared many times. The chain carries TRBV9 and TRBJ2-5, with 7 bases fitting TRBD2. Per the germline V gene, CDR1 is SGDLS and CDR2 is YYNGEE. The CDR3 consists of 15 residues. J lost 5 bases, V lost 4 bases, and 11 bases had no gene match. In nucleotides, the CDR3 is TGTGCCAGCAGCCTCTGGGGAGGGACTCTGGAGACCCAGTACTTC. This gives the protein CASSLWGGTLETQYF.

J is TRBJ2-1 and V is TRBV2, with D possibly being TRBD1 or TRBD2 (5 bases each). Germline lookup yields CDR1 SNHLY and CDR2 FYNNEI. V lost 10 bases, J lost 7 bases, and 23 bases lay in between. This CDR3 comprises 15 residues. CDR3 sequence reads: CANRDAQQSGNEQFF. As DNA, the CDR3 is TGTGCCAACCGGGACGCCCAGCAAAGCGGTAATGAGCAGTTCTTC. Variable domain in full (rest from reference TRBV2 and TRBJ2-1): EPEVTQTPSHQVTQMGQEVILRCVPISNHLYFYWYRQILGQKVEFLVSFYNNEISEKSEIFDDQFSVERPDGSNFTLKIRSTKLEDSAMYFCANRDAQQSGNEQFFGPGTRLTVL.